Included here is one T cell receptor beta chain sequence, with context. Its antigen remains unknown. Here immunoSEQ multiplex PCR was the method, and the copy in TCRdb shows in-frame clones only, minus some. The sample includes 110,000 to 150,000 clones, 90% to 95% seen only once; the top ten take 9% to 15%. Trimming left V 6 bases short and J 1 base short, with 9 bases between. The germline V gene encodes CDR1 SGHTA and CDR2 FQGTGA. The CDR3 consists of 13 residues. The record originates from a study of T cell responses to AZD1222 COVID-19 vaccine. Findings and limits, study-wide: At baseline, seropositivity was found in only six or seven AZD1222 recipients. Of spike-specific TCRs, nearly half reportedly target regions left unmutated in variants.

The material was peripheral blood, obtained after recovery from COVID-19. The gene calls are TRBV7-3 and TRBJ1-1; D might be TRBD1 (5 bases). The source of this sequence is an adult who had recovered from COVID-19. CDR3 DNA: TGTGCCAGCAGTCCCACAGGGAACACTGAAGCTTTCTTT. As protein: CASSPTGNTEAFF.